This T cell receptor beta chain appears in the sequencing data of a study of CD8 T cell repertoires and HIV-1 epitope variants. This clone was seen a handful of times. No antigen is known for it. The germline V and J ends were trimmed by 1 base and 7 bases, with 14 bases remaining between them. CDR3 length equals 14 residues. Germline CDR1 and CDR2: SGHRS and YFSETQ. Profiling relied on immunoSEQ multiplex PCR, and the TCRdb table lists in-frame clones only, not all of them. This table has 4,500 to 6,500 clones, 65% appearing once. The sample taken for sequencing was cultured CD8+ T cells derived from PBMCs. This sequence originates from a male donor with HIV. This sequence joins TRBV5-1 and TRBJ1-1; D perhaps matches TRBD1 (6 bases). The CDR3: CASSLNREALEAFF. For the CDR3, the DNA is TGCGCCAGCAGCTTGAACAGGGAGGCCCTTGAAGCTTTCTTT.